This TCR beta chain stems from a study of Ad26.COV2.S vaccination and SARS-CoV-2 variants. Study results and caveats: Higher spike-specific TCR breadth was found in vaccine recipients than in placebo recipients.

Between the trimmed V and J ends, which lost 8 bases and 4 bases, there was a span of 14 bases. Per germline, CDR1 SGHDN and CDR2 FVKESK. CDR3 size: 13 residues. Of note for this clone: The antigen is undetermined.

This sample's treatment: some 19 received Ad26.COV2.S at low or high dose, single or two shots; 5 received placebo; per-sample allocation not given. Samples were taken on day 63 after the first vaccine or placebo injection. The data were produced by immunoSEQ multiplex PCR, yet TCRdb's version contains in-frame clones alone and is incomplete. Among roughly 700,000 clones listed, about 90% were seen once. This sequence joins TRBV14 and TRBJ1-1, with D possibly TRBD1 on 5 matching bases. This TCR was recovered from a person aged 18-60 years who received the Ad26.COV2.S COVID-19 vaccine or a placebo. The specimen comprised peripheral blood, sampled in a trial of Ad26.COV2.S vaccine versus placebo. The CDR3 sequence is CASGKERGTEAFF. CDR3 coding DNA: TGTGCCAGCGGAAAGGAAAGGGGCACTGAAGCTTTCTTT.